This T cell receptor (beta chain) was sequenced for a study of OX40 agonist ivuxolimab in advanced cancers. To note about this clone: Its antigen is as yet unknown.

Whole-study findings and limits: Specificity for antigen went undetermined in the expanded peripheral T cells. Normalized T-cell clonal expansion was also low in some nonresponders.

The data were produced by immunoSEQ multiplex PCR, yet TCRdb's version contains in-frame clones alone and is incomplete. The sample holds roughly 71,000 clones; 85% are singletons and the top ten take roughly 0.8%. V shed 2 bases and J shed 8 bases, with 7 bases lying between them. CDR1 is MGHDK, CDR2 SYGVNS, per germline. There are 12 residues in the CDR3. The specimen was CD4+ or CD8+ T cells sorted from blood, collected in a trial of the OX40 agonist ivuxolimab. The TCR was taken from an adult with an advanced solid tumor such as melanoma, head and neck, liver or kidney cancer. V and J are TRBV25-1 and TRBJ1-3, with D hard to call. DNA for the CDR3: TGTGCCAGCAGTGAACGACGGGACACCATATATTTT. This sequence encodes CASSERRDTIYF.